The subject of this entry is one T cell receptor (beta chain). This record comes from a study of control samples from healthy donors and cancer patients. The CDR3 covers 12 residues. Trimming removed 5 bases at V and 0 bases at J, with 4 bases between. The germline gives CDR1 KGHSH, CDR2 LQKENI. The repertoire was sequenced with immunoSEQ multiplex PCR; TCRdb's copy has only in-frame clones and lacks some. The sample has some 150,000 clones; 75% to 95% are singletons. The sequence was obtained from a woman in her 30s in good health. Source material: blood. The rearrangement links TRBV18 to TRBJ1-1; D remains unclear. The CDR3 nucleotides are TGTGCCAGCTCAAGGGTGAACACTGAAGCTTTCTTT. Translation: CASSRVNTEAFF.